This TCR beta chain is drawn from a study of blood T cell repertoires in COVID-19. Background on the study: Samples of COVID-19 (acute and convalescent) were obtained from the United States, Italy and Spain. From T cells, B-cell-depleted T cells, or PBMCs came the material, which was cDNA or gDNA.

Germline assignment: CDR1 SGHRS and CDR2 YFSETQ. The CDR3 length is 14 residues. The V end was cut by 4 bases, the J end by 0 bases, with 9 bases between. Authors' analysis steps: How many nucleated cells were present was estimated from reference gene primer amplification. The assay was immunoSEQ multiplex PCR, and TCRdb's table has in-frame clones only and misses some. V, J and clone size derive from that table, while D and trimming were established from the DNA sequence. The table includes roughly 49,000 clones, over 80% detected once. The TCR comes from a man aged 35-49 years with acute or convalescent COVID-19. Sequencing input: peripheral blood. The chain links TRBV5-1 to TRBJ2-3; no reliable D call. The CDR3 sequence is CASSTTPSTDTQYF. The CDR3 coding sequence is TGCGCCAGCAGCACAACCCCTAGCACAGATACGCAGTATTTT.